This T cell receptor beta chain was sequenced during a study of tumor-infiltrating lymphocytes in localized non-small cell lung cancer. Study-wide results and caveats: Available tissue quantity limited TCR sequencing to a patient subset. Technical variation could not be separated from intratumor heterogeneity here. Immunotypes IM1 and IM2 had similar TCR-derived T-cell fractions.

In regard to this clone: Antigen unknown.

The germline gives CDR1 SGHDN, CDR2 FVKESK. V lost 4 bases and J 3 bases, leaving 13 bases between the germline ends. The CDR3 contains 15 residues. Data came from immunoSEQ multiplex PCR; TCRdb stores just in-frame clones and leaves some out. The table includes under 8,500 clones, around 82% detected once. The chain couples TRBV14 to TRBJ2-1; no clear D gene. The sample taken for sequencing was lung tumor tissue. This sequence was found in a human donor with non-small cell lung cancer. The CDR3 nucleotides are TGTGCCAGCAGCCCGGACCGCTTCAACTACAATGAGCAGTTCTTC. It specifies CASSPDRFNYNEQFF.